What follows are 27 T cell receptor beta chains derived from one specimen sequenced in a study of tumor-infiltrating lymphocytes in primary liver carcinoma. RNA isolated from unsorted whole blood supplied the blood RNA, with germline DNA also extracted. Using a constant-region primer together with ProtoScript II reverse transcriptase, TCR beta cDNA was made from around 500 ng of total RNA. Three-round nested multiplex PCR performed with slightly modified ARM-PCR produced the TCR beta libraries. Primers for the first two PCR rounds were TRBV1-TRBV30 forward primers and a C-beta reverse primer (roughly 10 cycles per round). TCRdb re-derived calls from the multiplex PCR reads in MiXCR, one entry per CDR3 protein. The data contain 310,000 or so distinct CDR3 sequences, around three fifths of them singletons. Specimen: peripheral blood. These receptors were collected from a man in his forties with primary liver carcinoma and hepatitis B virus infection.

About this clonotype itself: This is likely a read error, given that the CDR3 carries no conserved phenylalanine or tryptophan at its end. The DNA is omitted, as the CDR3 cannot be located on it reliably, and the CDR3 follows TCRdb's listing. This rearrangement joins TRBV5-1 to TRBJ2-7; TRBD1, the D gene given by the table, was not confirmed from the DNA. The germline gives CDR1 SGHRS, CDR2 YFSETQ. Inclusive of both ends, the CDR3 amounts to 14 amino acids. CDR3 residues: CASSPSGTWDGDFS.

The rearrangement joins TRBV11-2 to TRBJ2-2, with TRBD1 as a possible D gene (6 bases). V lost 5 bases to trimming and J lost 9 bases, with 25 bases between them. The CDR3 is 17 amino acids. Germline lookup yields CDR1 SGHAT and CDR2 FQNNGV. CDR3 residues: CASSKPSGDRRLRELFF. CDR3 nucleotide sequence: TGTGCCAGCAGCAAACCATCAGGGGATCGGAGGTTACGGGAGCTGTTTTTT.

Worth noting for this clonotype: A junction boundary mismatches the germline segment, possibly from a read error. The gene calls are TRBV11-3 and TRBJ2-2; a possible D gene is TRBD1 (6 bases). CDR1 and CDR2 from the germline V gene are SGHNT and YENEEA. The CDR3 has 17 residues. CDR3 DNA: TGTGCCAGCAGCTTAGGGGGACACTTGTCAGGCCCCGGGGAGCCGTTTTTT. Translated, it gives CASSLGGHLSGPGEPFF.

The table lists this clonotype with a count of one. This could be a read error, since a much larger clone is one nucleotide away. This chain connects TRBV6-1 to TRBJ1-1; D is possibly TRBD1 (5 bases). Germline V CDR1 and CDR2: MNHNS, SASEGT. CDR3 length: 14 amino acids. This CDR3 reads CTSSEQDGDTEAFF. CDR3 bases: TGTACCAGCAGTGAACAGGATGGTGACACTGAAGCTTTCTTT.

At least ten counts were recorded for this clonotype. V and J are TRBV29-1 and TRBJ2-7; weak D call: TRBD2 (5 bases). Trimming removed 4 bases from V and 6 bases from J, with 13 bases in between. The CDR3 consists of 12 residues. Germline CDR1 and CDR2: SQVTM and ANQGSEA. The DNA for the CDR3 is TGCAGCGTTGTCACTAGACGGGGCGAGCAGTACTTC. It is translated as CSVVTRRGEQYF.

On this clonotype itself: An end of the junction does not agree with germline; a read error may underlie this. DNA of the CDR3: TGTGCCAGCAATTACCAGTGGGAGCGCCCCGGGCAGTTCTTC. Translated: CASNYQWERPGQFF. The chain uses TRBV6-2 or TRBV6-3 and TRBJ2-1; possible D gene TRBD2, 5 bases. This CDR3 is built from 14 residues. Per germline, CDR1 MNHEY and CDR2 SVGEGT.

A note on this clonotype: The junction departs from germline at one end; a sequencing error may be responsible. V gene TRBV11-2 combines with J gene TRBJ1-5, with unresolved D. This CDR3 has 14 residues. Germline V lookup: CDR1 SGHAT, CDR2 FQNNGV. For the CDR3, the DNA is TGTCCCAGCGGTCACGGGTCAAAAAATCAGCCCCAGCATTTT. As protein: CPSGHGSKNQPQHF.

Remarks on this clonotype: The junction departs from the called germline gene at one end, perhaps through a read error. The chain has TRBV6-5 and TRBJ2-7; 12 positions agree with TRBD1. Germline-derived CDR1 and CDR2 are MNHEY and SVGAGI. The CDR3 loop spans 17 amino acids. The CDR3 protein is CASTPSGTGGWSYEQYF. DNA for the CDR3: TGTGCCAGCACTCCATCCGGGACAGGGGGCTGGTCCTACGAACAGTACTTC.

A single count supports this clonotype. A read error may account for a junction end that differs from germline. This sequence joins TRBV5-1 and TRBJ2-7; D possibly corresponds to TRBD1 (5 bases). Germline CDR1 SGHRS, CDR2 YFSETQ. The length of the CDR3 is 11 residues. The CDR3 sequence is CAGSTGHEQYF. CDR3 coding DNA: TGCGCCGGCAGCACCGGACATGAGCAGTACTTC.

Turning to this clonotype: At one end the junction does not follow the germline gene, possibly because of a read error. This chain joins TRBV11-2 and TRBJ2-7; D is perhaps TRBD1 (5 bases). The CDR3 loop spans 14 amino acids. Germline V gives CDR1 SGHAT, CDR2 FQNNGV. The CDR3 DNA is TGTGCCAGCAGAAACTGGACACGAGCCTACGATCAGTACTTC. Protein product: CASRNWTRAYDQYF.

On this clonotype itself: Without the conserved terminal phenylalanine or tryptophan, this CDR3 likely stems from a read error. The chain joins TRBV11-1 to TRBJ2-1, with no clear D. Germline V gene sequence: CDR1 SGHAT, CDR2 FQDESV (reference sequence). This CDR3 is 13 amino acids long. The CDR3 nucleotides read TGTGTCAGCAGCTATGCACCTTGGAATGAGCAGTTCTTA. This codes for CVSSYAPWNEQFL.

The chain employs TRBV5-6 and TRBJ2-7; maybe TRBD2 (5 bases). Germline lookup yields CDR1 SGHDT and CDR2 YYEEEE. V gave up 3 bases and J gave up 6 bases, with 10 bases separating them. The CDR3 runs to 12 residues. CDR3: CASSWTSGEQYF. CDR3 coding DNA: TGTGCCAGCAGCTGGACTTCTGGCGAGCAGTACTTC. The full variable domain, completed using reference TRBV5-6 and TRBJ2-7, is DAGVTQSPTHLIKTRGQQVTLRCSPKSGHDTVSWYQQALGQGPQFIFQYYEEEERQRGNFPDRFSGHQFPNYSSELNVNALLLGDSALYLCASSWTSGEQYFGPGTRLTVT.

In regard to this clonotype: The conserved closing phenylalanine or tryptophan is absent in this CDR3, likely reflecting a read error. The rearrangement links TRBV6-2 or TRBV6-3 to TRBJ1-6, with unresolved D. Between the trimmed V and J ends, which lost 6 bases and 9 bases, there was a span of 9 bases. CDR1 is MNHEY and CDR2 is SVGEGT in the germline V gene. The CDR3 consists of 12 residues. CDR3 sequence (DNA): TGTGCCAGCAGAGACGTGGTTTCACCCCTCCACATT. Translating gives CASRDVVSPLHI.

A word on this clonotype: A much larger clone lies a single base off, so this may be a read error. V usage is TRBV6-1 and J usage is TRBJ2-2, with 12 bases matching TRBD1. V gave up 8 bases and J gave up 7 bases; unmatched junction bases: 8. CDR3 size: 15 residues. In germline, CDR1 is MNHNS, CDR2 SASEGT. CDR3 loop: CASGTGTGGFGELFF. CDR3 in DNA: TGTGCCAGCGGCACCGGGACAGGGGGCTTCGGGGAGCTGTTTTTT.

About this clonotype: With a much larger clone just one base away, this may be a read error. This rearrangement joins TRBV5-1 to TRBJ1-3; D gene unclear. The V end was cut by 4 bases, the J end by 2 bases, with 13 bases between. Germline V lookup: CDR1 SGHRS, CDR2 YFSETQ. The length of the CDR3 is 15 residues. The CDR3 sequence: CASSADDGTGNTIYF. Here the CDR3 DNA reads TGCGCCAGCAGCGCCGACGATGGAACTGGAAACACCATATATTTT.

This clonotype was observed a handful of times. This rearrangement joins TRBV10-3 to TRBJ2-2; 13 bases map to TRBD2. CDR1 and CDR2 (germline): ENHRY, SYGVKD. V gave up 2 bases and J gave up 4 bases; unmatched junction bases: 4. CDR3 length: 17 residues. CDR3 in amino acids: CAISERGTSGVTGELFF. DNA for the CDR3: TGTGCCATCAGTGAGCGAGGGACTAGCGGGGTCACCGGGGAGCTGTTTTTT.

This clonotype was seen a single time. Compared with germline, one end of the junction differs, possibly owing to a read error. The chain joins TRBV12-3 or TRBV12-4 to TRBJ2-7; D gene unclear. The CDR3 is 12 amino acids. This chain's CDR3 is CASSFRPVAPDF. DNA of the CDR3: TGTGCCAGTAGTTTTCGGCCCGTCGCTCCGGACTTC.

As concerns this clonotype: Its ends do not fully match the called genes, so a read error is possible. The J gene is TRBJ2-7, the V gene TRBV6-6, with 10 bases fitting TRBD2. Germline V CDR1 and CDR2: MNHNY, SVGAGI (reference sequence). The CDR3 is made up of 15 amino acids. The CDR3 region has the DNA TGTGCCAGCTGGGGAAGCGGGGGGGACTCCTACGGGCAGTACTTC. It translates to CASWGSGGDSYGQYF.

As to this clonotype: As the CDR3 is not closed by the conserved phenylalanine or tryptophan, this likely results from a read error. The chain's CDR3 is CASCYGEADTQYL. The CDR3 DNA is TGTGCCAGCTGCTACGGGGAGGCGGATACGCAGTATTTA. The chain employs TRBV11-2 and TRBJ2-3; D possibly corresponds to TRBD2 (6 bases). In germline, CDR1 is SGHAT, CDR2 FQNNGV. V was shortened by 8 bases and J by 6 bases, with 15 bases between the two germline ends. The CDR3 consists of 13 residues.

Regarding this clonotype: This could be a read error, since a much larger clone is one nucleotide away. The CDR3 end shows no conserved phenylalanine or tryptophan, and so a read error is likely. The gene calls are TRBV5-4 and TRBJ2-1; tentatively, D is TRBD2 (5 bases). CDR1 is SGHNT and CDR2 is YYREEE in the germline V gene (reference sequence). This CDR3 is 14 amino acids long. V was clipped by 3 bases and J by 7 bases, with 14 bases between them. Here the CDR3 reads CASSSAAQTNEQFI. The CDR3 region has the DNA TGTGCCAGCAGCTCAGCGGCCCAGACGAATGAGCAGTTCATC.

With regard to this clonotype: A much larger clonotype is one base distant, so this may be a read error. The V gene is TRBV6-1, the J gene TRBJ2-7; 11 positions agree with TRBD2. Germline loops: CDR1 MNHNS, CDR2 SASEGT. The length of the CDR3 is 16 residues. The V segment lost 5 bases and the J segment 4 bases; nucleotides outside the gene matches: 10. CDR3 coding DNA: TGTGCCAGCAGTAGCAAACTAGCGGGAGAAATGTACGAGCAGTACTTC. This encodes CASSSKLAGEMYEQYF.

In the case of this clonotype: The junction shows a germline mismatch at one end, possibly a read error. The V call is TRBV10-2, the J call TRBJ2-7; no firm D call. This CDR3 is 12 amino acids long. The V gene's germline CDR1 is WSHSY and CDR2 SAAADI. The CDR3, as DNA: TGCGCCAGCAGTGCCAGGTCCTACGAGCAGCTCTTC. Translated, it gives CASSARSYEQLF.

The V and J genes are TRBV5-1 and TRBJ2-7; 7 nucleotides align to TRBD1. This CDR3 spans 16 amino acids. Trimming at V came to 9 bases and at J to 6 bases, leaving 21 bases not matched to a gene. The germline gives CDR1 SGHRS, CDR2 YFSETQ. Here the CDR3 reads CAIRNDRDSIYGEQYF. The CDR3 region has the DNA TGCGCCATCAGAAACGACCGGGACAGTATATATGGCGAGCAGTACTTC. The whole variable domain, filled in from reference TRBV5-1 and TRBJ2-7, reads KAGVTQTPRYLIKTRGQQVTLSCSPISGHRSVSWYQQTPGQGLQFLFEYFSETQRNKGNFPGRFSGRQFSNSRSEMNVSTLELGDSALYLCAIRNDRDSIYGEQYFGPGTRLTVT.

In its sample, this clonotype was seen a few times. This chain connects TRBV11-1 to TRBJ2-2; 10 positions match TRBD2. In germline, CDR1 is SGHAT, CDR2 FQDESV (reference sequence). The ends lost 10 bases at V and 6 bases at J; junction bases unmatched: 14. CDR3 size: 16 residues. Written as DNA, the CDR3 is TGTGCCAACAGTTCCCCAGCGGGAGGGCCATCCGGGGAGCTGTTTTTT. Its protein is CANSSPAGGPSGELFF.

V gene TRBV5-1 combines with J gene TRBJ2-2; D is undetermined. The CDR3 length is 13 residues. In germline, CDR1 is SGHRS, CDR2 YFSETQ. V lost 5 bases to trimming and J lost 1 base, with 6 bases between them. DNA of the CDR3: TGCGCCAGCAGTCCACAGAACACCGGGGAGCTGTTTTTT. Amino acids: CASSPQNTGELFF.

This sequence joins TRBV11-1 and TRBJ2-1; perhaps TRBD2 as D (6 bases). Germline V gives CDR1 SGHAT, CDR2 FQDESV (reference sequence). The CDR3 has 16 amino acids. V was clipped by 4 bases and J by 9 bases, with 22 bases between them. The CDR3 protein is CASSSARASEIGEQFF. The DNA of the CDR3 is TGTGCCAGCAGCTCCGCCAGGGCTAGCGAGATAGGTGAGCAGTTCTTC.

CDR3 nucleotide sequence: TGTGCTGGCAGCCCATATACATCTTACCAAGACAATGAGCAGTTCTTC. This translates into CAGSPYTSYQDNEQFF. The J gene is TRBJ2-1, the V gene TRBV11-2; D call uncertain. The germline V gene has CDR1 SGHAT and CDR2 FQNNGV. The CDR3 is 16 residues long.